This TCR beta chain appears in the sequencing data of a study of blood T cell repertoires in COVID-19 (dated by TCRdb to 2018 to 2020). With regard to the full study: Collaborator samples came from the United States, Italy and Spain and covered acute and convalescent phases of COVID-19. Deeply sampled blood TCRbeta repertoires from subjects exposed to, actively infected with, or recovered from COVID-19 were included in the dataset. Sample metadata almost always included a de-identified subject ID, COVID-19 status, age in years and sex. The prospective study material was composed of cDNA or gDNA derived from T cells, B-cell-depleted T cells, or PBMCs. Where HLA class I and class II types were available, the types were taken from metadata supplied by the sample provider, not from assay-based typing. The repertoires were released in a freely available public database intended as a resource for research on the immune response to SARS-CoV-2. Samples were obtained from the ongoing ImmuneRACE study (first 160 participants) and from 950 to 1,500 subjects provided by 6 global collaborators.

TCRbeta CDR3 regions were amplified from genomic DNA using the immunoSEQ Assay, a bias-controlled multiplex PCR. Regarding the original processing steps: Within the assay, amplification of reference gene primers was used to estimate how many nucleated cells each sample contained. To quantify the absolute abundance of each unique TCRbeta CDR3 rearrangement, sequence reads were collapsed and filtered. For each sample, productive Simpson clonality was calculated as the square root of Simpson's diversity index across productive rearrangements. As stored in TCRdb, this immuneACCESS dataset retains in-frame rearrangements with V and J assigned. A fraction of the clones does not appear; measured against another copy, unresolved V genes explain less than half of the discrepancy, and the remainder lacks a known reason. That table is the source of V, J and clone size, and D and trimming were worked out from the DNA. This sample gives roughly 5,100 clones in total; roughly 84% of them show up just once. The ten largest clones take up about 2.9% of the sample.

Study-level results and caveats: The quantity of clinical and demographic metadata differed by source and by participant and was supplied without curation.

For CDR1 and CDR2, the germline V gene lists SGHNT and YENEEA. Relative to germline, V is 3 bases shorter and J is 4 bases shorter, with 12 bases between their ends. Measured from the cysteine to the phenylalanine, the CDR3 is 14 residues long. Only the CDR3 DNA is retained, 42 bases long and in frame from the first base. Whole blood was collected in K2EDTA tubes by collaborating institutions according to the institutions' own protocols. Collaborator samples were shipped for TCRbeta analysis as frozen whole blood, isolated PBMCs, or DNA extracted from either sample type. This clone has just a few counts. The clone's antigen remains unknown. The sample holds no much larger clone one base away, and base qualities are not on file.

The chain is encoded by TRBV11-3 joined to TRBJ1-1; the D gene lacks a confident call. This TCR was recovered from a woman of 80 years or more with acute or convalescent COVID-19. Sequencing used peripheral blood. The nucleotide sequence is TGTGCCAGCAGCTTGGGGTCGGGAGCCACTGAAGCTTTCTTT. This codes for CASSLGSGATEAFF.